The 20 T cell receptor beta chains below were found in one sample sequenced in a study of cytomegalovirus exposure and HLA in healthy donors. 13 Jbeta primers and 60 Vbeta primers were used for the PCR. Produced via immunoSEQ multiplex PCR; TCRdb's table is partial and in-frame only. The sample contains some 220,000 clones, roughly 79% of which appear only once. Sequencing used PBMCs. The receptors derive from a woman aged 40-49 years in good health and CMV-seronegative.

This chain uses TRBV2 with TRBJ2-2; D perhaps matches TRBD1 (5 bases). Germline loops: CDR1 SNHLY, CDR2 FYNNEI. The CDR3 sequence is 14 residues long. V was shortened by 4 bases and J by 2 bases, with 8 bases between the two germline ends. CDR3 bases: TGTGCCAGCAGTGTCCAGGGTAACACCGGGGAGCTGTTTTTT. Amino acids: CASSVQGNTGELFF.

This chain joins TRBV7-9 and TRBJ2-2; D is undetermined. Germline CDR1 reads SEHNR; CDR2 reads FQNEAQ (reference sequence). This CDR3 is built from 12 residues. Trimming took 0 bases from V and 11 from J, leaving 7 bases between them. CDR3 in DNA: TGTGCCAGCAGCTTAGCTTCCCCAGAGCTGTTTTTT. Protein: CASSLASPELFF. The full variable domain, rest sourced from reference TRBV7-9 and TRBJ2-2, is DTGVSQNPRHKITKRGQNVTFRCDPISEHNRLYWYRQTLGQGPEFLTYFQNEAQLEKSRLLSDRFSAERPKGSFSTLEIQRTEQGDSAMYLCASSLASPELFFGEGSRLTVL.

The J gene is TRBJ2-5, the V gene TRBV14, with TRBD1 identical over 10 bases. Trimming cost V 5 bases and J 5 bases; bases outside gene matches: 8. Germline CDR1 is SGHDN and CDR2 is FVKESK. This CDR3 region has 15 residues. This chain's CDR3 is CASSIRTGGMETQYF. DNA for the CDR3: TGTGCCAGCAGCATACGGACAGGGGGAATGGAGACCCAGTACTTC.

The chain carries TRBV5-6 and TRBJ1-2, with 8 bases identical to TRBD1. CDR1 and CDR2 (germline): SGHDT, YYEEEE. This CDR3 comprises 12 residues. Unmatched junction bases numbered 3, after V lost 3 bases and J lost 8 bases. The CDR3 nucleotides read TGTGCCAGCAGCTCCAGGGGGCACGGCTACACCTTC. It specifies CASSSRGHGYTF.

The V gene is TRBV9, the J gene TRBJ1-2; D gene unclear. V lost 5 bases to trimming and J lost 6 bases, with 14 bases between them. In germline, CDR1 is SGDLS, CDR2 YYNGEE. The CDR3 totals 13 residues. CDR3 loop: CASSAQNGNGYTF. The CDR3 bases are TGTGCCAGCAGTGCCCAGAATGGTAATGGCTACACCTTC.

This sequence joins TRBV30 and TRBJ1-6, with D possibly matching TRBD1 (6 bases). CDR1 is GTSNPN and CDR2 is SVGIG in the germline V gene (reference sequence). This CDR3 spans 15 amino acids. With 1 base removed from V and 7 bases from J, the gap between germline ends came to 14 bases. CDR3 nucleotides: TGTGCCTGGAGTGAAACAGGGAATAGGAATTCACCCCTCCACTTT. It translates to CAWSETGNRNSPLHF. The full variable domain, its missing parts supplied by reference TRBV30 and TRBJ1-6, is SQTIHQWPATLVQPVGSPLSLECTVEGTSNPNLYWYRQAAGRGLQLLFYSVGIGQISSEVPQNLSASRPQDRQFILSSKKLLLSDSGFYLCAWSETGNRNSPLHFGNGTRLTVT.

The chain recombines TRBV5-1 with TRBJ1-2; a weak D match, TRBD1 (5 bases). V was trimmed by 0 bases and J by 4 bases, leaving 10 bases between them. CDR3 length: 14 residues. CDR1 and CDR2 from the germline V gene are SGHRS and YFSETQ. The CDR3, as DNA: TGCGCCAGCAGCTTGGCCACAGGCCTCTATGGCTACACCTTC. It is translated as CASSLATGLYGYTF.

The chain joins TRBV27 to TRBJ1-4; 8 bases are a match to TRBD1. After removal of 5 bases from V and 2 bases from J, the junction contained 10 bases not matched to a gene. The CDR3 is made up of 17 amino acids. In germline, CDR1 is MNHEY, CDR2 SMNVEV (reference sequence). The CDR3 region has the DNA TGTGCCAGCAGTAGAAGACAGGGGTTCTCGACTAATGAAAAACTGTTTTTT. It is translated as CASSRRQGFSTNEKLFF.

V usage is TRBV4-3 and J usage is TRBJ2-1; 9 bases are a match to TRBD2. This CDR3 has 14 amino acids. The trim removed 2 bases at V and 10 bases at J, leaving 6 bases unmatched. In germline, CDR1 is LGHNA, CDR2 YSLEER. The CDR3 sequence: CASSQTRTSGEQFF. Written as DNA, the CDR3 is TGCGCCAGCAGCCAAACTCGTACTAGCGGGGAGCAGTTCTTC.

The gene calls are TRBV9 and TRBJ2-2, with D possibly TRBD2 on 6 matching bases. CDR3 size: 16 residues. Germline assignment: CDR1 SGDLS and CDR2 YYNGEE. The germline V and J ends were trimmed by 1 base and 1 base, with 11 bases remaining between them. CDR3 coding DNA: TGTGCCAGCAGCGTACGGGGAGGAGGGAACACCGGGGAGCTGTTTTTT. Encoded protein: CASSVRGGGNTGELFF.

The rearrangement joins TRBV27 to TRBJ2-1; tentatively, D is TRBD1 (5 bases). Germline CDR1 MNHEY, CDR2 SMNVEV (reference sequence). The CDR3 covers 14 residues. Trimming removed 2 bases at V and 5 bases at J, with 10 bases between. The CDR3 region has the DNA TGTGCCAGCAGTTTACGACAGCCAGACAATGAGCAGTTCTTC. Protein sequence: CASSLRQPDNEQFF.

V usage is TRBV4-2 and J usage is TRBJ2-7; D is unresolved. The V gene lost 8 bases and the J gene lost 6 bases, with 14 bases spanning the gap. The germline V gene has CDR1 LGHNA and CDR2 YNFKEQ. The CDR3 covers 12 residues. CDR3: CASSSTVGEQYF. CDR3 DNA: TGTGCCAGCTCCTCAACGGTCGGCGAGCAGTACTTC.

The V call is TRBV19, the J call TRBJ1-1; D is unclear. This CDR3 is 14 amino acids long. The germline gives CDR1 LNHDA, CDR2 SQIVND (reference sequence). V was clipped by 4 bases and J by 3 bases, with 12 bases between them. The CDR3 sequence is CASSKAPGHTEAFF. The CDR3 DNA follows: TGTGCCAGTAGTAAAGCCCCAGGCCACACTGAAGCTTTCTTT.

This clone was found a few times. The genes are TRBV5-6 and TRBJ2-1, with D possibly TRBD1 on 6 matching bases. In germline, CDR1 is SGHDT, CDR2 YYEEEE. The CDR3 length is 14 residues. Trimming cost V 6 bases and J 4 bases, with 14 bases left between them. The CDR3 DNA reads TGTGCCAGCAACCAGGGGCAACTGTACAATGAGCAGTTCTTC. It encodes CASNQGQLYNEQFF.

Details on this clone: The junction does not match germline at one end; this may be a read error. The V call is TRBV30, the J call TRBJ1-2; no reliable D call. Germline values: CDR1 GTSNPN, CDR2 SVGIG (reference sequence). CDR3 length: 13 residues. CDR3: CASSPGSGYGYTF. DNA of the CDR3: TGTGCCTCGAGTCCTGGGAGTGGCTATGGCTACACCTTC. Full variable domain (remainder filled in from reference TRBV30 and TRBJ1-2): SQTIHQWPATLVQPVGSPLSLECTVEGTSNPNLYWYRQAAGRGLQLLFYSVGIGQISSEVPQNLSASRPQDRQFILSSKKLLLSDSGFYLCASSPGSGYGYTFGSGTRLTVV.

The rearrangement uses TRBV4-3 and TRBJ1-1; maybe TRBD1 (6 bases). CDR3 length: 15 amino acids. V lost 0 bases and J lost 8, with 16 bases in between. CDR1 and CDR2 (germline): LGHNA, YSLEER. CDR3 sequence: CASSQDWGGRREAFF. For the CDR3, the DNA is TGCGCCAGCAGCCAAGATTGGGGGGGGCGAAGGGAAGCTTTCTTT.

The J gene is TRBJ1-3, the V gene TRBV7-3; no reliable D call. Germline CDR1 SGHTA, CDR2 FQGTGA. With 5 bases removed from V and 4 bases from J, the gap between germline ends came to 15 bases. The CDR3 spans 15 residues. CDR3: CASSAFVGEGNTIYF. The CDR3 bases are TGTGCCAGCAGCGCTTTCGTCGGGGAGGGAAACACCATATATTTT.

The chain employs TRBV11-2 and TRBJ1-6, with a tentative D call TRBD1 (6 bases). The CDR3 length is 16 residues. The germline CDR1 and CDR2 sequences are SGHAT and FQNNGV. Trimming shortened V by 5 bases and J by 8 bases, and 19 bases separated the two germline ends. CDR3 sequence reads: CASSRTQGRIDSPLHF. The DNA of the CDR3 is TGTGCCAGCAGCAGAACACAGGGTCGAATAGATTCACCCCTCCACTTT.

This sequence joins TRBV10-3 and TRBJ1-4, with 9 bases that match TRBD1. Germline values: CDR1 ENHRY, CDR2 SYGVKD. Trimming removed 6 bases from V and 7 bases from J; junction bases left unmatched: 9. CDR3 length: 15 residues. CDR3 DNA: TGTGCCATCAGCGATCCGGGACAGGGAAGTGAAAAACTGTTTTTT. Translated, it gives CAISDPGQGSEKLFF.

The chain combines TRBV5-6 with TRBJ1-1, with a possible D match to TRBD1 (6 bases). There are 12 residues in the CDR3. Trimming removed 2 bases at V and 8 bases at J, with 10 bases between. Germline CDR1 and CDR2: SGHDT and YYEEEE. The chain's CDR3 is CASSFTGWEAFF. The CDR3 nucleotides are TGTGCCAGCAGCTTCACAGGGTGGGAAGCTTTCTTT.